A selection of T cell receptor beta chains follows, all from one sample in a study of blood T cell repertoires in COVID-19. Only in-frame clones appear in the TCRdb table, and some are missing; sequencing was by immunoSEQ multiplex PCR. Of 200,000 to 300,000 clones listed, 88% are singletons. Sequenced sample: peripheral blood. All receptors derive from a human donor in a cohort sampled during active COVID-19. CDR3s include the opening cysteine and the closing phenylalanine or tryptophan. The order of the fields is J gene, V gene, CDR3 protein.

J: TRBJ1-6; V: TRBV7-6; CDR3: CASSLETRQGAGSPLHF
J: TRBJ1-1; V: TRBV30; CDR3: CAWLGHRNTEAFF
J: TRBJ1-2; V: TRBV30; CDR3: CAWTQPGQVDYGYTF
J: TRBJ2-7; V: TRBV27; CDR3: CASRRTSGTRYYF
J: TRBJ1-6; V: TRBV7-2; CDR3: CASSRQGNSPLHF
J: TRBJ2-7; V: TRBV7-9; CDR3: CASSRTVIYEQYF
J: TRBJ1-6; V: TRBV30; CDR3: CAWSRRNSPLHF
J: TRBJ1-2; V: TRBV7-2; CDR3: CASSLYRGQGDYGYTF
J: TRBJ2-7; V: TRBV9; CDR3: CASSPSIRTSSSYEQYF
J: TRBJ1-4; V: TRBV28; CDR3: CAITDGATNEKLFF
J: TRBJ2-2; V: TRBV9; CDR3: CASSRGDNTGELFF
J: TRBJ1-1; V: TRBV28; CDR3: CASSLAGITEAFF
J: TRBJ2-7; V: TRBV4-3; CDR3: CASSPGGRRDLYEQYF
J: TRBJ1-5; V: TRBV19; CDR3: CASSIVKGNQPQHF
J: TRBJ1-1; V: TRBV28; CDR3: CASSKENYEAFF
J: TRBJ2-1; V: TRBV4-3; CDR3: CASSSQPGLAGPGLDEQFF
J: TRBJ1-6; V: TRBV5-6; CDR3: CASSRGQGYNSPLHF
J: TRBJ1-6; V: TRBV27; CDR3: CASSFKWRRVSPLHF
J: TRBJ2-7; V: TRBV19; CDR3: CASSRGFLAGYEQYF
J: TRBJ1-2; V: TRBV6-5; CDR3: CASSYTAADYGYTF
J: TRBJ1-2; V: TRBV18; CDR3: CASSLGTGVNYGYTF
J: TRBJ2-5; V: TRBV6-6; CDR3: CASSKRTGVGETQYF
J: TRBJ2-7; V: TRBV9; CDR3: CASSVEGRGSYEQYF
J: TRBJ1-2; V: TRBV5-1; CDR3: CASSGDRGSNYGYTF
J: TRBJ1-1; V: TRBV6-6; CDR3: CASSYTGMNTEAFF
J: TRBJ2-7; V: TRBV2; CDR3: CASSVRTGIHEQYF
J: TRBJ1-1; V: TRBV30; CDR3: CAWTTGTEAFF
J: TRBJ2-7; V: TRBV15; CDR3: CATSSGHEFYSYEQYF
J: TRBJ1-3; V: TRBV6-2/TRBV6-3; CDR3: CASSSRDPRGNTIYF
J: TRBJ1-2; V: TRBV14; CDR3: CASRSGSGTGEGYGYTF
J: TRBJ1-2; V: TRBV30; CDR3: CAWSVGRGYGYTF
J: TRBJ2-4; V: TRBV11-3; CDR3: CASSSTSGTGGKGDIQYF
J: TRBJ2-5; V: TRBV28; CDR3: CASSFQTGLETQYF
J: TRBJ1-4; V: TRBV18; CDR3: CASSPFFPTEKLFF
J: TRBJ2-7; V: TRBV3-1/TRBV3-2; CDR3: CASSQILSTAPSTYEQYF
J: TRBJ1-1; V: TRBV19; CDR3: CASRDRVRINTVAFF
J: TRBJ1-3; V: TRBV15; CDR3: CATSRDRNSGNTIYF
J: TRBJ1-1; V: TRBV4-3; CDR3: CASSQGPGLEAFF
J: TRBJ2-7; V: TRBV10-2; CDR3: CATGPGQASHEQYF
J: TRBJ1-1; V: TRBV5-4; CDR3: CASSDGEGPSNTEAFF
J: TRBJ2-6; V: TRBV19; CDR3: CASSIDPGEGANVLTF
J: TRBJ2-7; V: TRBV4-1; CDR3: CASSQGAGDRSYEQYF
J: TRBJ1-4; V: TRBV7-8; CDR3: CASSLEGQGNEKLFF
J: TRBJ2-7; V: TRBV9; CDR3: CASTGEPLNEQYF
J: TRBJ2-7; V: TRBV3-1/TRBV3-2; CDR3: CASTPSGGYYEQYF
J: TRBJ1-1; V: TRBV27; CDR3: CASSLRAGGNTEAFF
J: TRBJ2-7; V: TRBV6-5; CDR3: CASSYFRGYEQYF
J: TRBJ2-2; V: TRBV7-2; CDR3: CASSSHSGGELFF
J: TRBJ1-5; V: TRBV2; CDR3: CASSTAGGAEHQPQHF
J: TRBJ2-7; V: TRBV3-1/TRBV3-2; CDR3: CASSQEWTEEQYF
J: TRBJ2-7; V: TRBV12-3/TRBV12-4; CDR3: CASRYRGKYEQYF
J: TRBJ2-2; V: TRBV19; CDR3: CASRGSGAANTGELFF
J: TRBJ2-2; V: TRBV24-1; CDR3: CATSDSSGGAWPAGELFF